This T cell receptor beta chain was profiled in a study of blood T cell repertoires in COVID-19. Study as a whole: Material from acute and convalescent COVID-19 was sourced from the United States, Italy and Spain. Nucleic acid was either cDNA or gDNA, and it came from T cells, B-cell-depleted T cells, or PBMCs.

The CDR3 length is 14 residues. The V gene lost 2 bases and the J gene lost 5 bases, with 12 bases spanning the gap. From germline, CDR1 is PRHDT and CDR2 FYEKMQ (reference sequence). Authors' processing steps: Amplification from reference gene primers served as the basis for estimated nucleated cell counts. Measured with immunoSEQ multiplex PCR; TCRdb has only the in-frame clones, and not every one. Clone size and V and J calls were adopted from that table, with D and trimming inferred from the DNA. The sample has roughly 15,000 clones, more than 65% seen once; the top ten hold 25% to 30%. Input material: peripheral blood. The chain carries TRBV13 and TRBJ2-5, with D maybe TRBD1 (5 bases). The sequence came from a human donor in a cohort sampled during active COVID-19. CDR3 DNA: TGTGCCAGCAGCTTAAGTTCAGGGAAGGAGACCCAGTACTTC. It encodes CASSLSSGKETQYF.